What follows is one T cell receptor beta chain and its context. This CDR3 contains 13 residues. Germline V gives CDR1 GTSNPN, CDR2 SVGIG (reference sequence). V gave up 2 bases and J gave up 6 bases; unmatched junction bases: 4. TCRdb's table, derived via immunoSEQ multiplex PCR, lists solely in-frame clones and lacks some. The repertoire holds some 400,000 clones, with roughly 77% as singletons. This sample was taken from a study of blood T cell repertoires in COVID-19. Study overall: Sources were T cells, B-cell-depleted T cells, or PBMCs; the material itself was cDNA or gDNA.

The receptor comes from a human donor with acute or convalescent COVID-19. The donor label of this sample is uncertain. The gene calls are TRBV30 and TRBJ1-5; 7 bases line up with TRBD1. Specimen: peripheral blood. The CDR3 spells CAWSKGAAQPQHF. The DNA of the CDR3 is TGTGCCTGGAGTAAGGGGGCGGCTCAGCCCCAGCATTTT. Based on the CDR3 plus reference TRBV30 and TRBJ1-5, the full variable domain is SQTIHQWPATLVQPVGSPLSLECTVEGTSNPNLYWYRQAAGRGLQLLFYSVGIGQISSEVPQNLSASRPQDRQFILSSKKLLLSDSGFYLCAWSKGAAQPQHFGDGTRLSIL.